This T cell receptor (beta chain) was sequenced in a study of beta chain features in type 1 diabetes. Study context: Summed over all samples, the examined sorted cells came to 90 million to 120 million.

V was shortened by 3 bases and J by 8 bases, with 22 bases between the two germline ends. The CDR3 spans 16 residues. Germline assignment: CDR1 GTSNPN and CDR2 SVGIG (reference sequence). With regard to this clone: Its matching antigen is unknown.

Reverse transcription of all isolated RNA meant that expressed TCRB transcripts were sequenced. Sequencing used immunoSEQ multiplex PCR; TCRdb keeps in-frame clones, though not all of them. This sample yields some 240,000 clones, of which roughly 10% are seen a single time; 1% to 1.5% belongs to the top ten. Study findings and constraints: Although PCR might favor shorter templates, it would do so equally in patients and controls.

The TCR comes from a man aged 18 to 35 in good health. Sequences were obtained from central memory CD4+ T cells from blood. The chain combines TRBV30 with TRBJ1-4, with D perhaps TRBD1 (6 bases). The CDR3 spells CAWRGRGLPMREKLFF. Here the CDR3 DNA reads TGTGCCTGGAGGGGCAGGGGCTTGCCAATGAGGGAAAAACTGTTTTTT.